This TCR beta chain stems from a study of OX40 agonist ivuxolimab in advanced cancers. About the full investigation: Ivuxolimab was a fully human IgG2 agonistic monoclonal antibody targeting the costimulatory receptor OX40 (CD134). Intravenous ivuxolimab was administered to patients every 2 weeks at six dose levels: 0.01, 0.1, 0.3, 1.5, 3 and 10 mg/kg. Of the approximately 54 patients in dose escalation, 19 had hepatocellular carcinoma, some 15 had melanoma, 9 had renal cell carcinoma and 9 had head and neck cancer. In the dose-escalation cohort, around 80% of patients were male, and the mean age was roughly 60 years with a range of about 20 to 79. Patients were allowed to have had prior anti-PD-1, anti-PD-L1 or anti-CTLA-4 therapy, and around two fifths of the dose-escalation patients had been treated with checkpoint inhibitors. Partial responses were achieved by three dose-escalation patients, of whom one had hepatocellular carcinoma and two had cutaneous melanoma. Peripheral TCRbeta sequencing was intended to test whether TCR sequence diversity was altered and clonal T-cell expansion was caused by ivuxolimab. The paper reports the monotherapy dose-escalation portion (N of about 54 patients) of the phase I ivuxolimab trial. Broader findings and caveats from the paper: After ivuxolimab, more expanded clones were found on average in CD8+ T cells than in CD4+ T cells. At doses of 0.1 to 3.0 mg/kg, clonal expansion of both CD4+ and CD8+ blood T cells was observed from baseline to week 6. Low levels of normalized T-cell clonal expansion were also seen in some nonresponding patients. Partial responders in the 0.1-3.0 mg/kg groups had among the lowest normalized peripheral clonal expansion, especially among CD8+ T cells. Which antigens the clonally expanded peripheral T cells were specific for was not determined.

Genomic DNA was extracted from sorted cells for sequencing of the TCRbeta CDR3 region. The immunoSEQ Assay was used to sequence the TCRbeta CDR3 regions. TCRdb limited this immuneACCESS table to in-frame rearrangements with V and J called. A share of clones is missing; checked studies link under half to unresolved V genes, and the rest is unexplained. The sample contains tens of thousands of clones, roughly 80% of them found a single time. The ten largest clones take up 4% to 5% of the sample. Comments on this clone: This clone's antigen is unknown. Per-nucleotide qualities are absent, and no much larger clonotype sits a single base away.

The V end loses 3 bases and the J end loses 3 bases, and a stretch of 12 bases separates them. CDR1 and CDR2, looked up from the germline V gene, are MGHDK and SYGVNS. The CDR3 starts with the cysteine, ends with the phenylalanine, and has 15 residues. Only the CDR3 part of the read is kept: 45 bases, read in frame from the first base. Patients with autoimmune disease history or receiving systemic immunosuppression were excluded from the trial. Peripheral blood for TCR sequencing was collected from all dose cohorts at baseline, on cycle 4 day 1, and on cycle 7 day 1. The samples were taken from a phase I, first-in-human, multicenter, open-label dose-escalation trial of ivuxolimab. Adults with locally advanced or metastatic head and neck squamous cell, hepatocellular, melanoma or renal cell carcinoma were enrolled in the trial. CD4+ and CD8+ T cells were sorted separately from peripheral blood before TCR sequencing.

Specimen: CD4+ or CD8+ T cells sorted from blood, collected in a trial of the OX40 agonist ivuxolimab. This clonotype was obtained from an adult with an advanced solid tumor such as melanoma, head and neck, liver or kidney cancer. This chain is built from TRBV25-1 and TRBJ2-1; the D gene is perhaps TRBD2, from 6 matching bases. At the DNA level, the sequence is TGTGCCAGCAGTGATGGGTCTAGCGTCTACAATGAGCAGTTCTTC. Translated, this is CASSDGSSVYNEQFF.